A few counts support the clone carrying this TCR beta chain. This sample was taken from a study of blood T cell repertoires in COVID-19. Turning to the study itself: COVID-19 samples, acute and convalescent, were from the United States, Italy and Spain.

The method was immunoSEQ multiplex PCR; TCRdb's version includes in-frame clones alone and lacks a portion of them. The data hold 65,000 to 90,000 clones, with 88% observed a single time. CDR3 length: 13 residues. V lost 6 bases to trimming and J lost 7 bases, with 13 bases between them. The germline V gene encodes CDR1 LNHDA and CDR2 SQIVND (reference sequence). The sequenced sample consisted of peripheral blood. This clonotype originated in a human donor in a cohort sampled during active COVID-19. The chain joins TRBV19 to TRBJ2-1; D is unresolved. The CDR3 here is CASRNSFMNEQFF. DNA of the CDR3: TGTGCCAGTAGAAACAGCTTTATGAATGAGCAGTTCTTC.